The next 11 T cell receptor beta chains were all read from a single sample in a study of neurological immune-mediated disorders. TCRdb reprocessed the 5' RACE reads via MiXCR and lists one record per CDR3 protein. The sample records about 80,000 distinct CDR3 sequences, roughly 9.5% being singletons. The sequenced sample was PBMCs. The receptors here all came from a man aged 45 to 65 in good health.

The sample holds many counts of this clonotype. The chain joins TRBV4-2 to TRBJ2-3, with D tentatively TRBD1 (5 bases). Germline V CDR1 and CDR2: LGHNA, YNFKEQ. Trimming removed 1 base from V and 1 base from J, with 15 bases in between. The CDR3 extends over 17 amino acids. This CDR3 reads CASSQGFAGLGTDTQYF. CDR3 DNA: TGTGCCAGCAGCCAAGGTTTCGCAGGGCTCGGCACAGATACGCAGTATTTT.

This clonotype was observed many times. The chain links TRBV20-1 to TRBJ2-1; D call uncertain. The V end lost 1 base, the J end lost 1 base, and 8 bases lay between the germline ends. Germline V gene data show CDR1 as DFQATT and CDR2 as SNEGSKA (reference sequence). The CDR3 sequence is 14 residues long. For the CDR3, the DNA is TGCAGTGCTAGAGCCCTTGGGTCCTACAATGAGCAGTTCTTC. Protein sequence: CSARALGSYNEQFF.

This clonotype was counted only a few times. J is TRBJ2-2 and V is TRBV5-7; 8 bases agree with TRBD1. TRBV5-7 is an ORF, and what it does is uncertain. This CDR3 has 16 amino acids. V was clipped by 5 bases and J by 5 bases; unmatched bases: 11. This CDR3 reads CASRCDWDRRTGELFF. For the CDR3, the DNA is TGTGCCAGCAGGTGCGACTGGGACAGGAGGACCGGGGAGCTGTTTTTT.

This clonotype was recorded many times. The chain is built from TRBV9 and TRBJ2-5, with TRBD2 identical over 7 bases. Germline CDR1 reads SGDLS; CDR2 reads YYNGEE. There are 16 residues in the CDR3. J was trimmed by 0 bases and V by 0 bases; bases with no gene match: 5. The CDR3 sequence is CASSVGGRAHQETQYF. The CDR3 region has the DNA TGTGCCAGCAGCGTAGGAGGGAGGGCCCACCAAGAGACCCAGTACTTC.

This clonotype was detected many times. The chain uses TRBV20-1 and TRBJ2-1; 7 bases align to TRBD2. The CDR3 has 16 residues. From germline, CDR1 is DFQATT and CDR2 SNEGSKA (reference sequence). V shed 6 bases and J 1 base; nucleotides not matched to a gene: 12. CDR3 protein: CSAFPGLGGSYNEQFF. Written as DNA, the CDR3 is TGCAGTGCGTTTCCCGGGTTGGGGGGGTCCTACAATGAGCAGTTCTTC.

This clonotype was recorded many times. J is TRBJ2-1 and V is TRBV12-3 or TRBV12-4; TRBD2 might be the D (5 bases). CDR3 length: 14 residues. The V gene lost 7 bases and the J gene lost 7 bases, with 17 bases spanning the gap. The CDR3 sequence is CASTEAGRRNEQFF. CDR3 nucleotides: TGTGCCAGCACCGAGGCGGGTCGCCGGAATGAGCAGTTCTTC.

This clonotype appeared many times. The CDR3: CATSLGGQGSDTQYF. The DNA of the CDR3 is TGTGCCACCTCCTTGGGAGGACAGGGGTCAGATACGCAGTATTTT. This chain joins TRBV24-1 and TRBJ2-3, with 9 bases that match TRBD1. Trimming cost V 9 bases and J 4 bases; bases outside gene matches: 10. CDR3 length equals 15 residues. Germline V gene sequence: CDR1 KGHDR, CDR2 SFDVKD.

This clonotype was counted many times. The chain links TRBV2 to TRBJ1-5, with 8 bases identical to TRBD1. The CDR3 sequence is 14 residues long. The germline CDR1 and CDR2 sequences are SNHLY and FYNNEI. V was clipped by 6 bases and J by 3 bases; unmatched bases: 4. CDR3 protein: CASSRDRNNQPQHF. The CDR3 DNA sequence: TGTGCCAGCAGCCGGGACAGGAACAATCAGCCCCAGCATTTT.

This clonotype occurred a few times. A read error may be the cause here, since a much bigger clone is one base away. The CDR3 DNA reads as TGTGCCAGCAGTGGTTGTACGGGACTAAGGGAGACCCAGTACTTC. Its translation is CASSGCTGLRETQYF. The chain employs TRBV2 and TRBJ2-5, with 7 positions matching TRBD2. The CDR3 runs to 15 residues. The germline gives CDR1 SNHLY, CDR2 FYNNEI. Unmatched junction bases numbered 10, after V lost 4 bases and J lost 5 bases.

The rearrangement joins TRBV7-2 to TRBJ2-2, with 12 bases lining up with TRBD2. Per germline, CDR1 SGHTA and CDR2 FQGNSA. The CDR3 covers 17 residues. V lost 5 bases and J lost 2; bases outside the gene matches: 6. Here the CDR3 DNA reads TGTGCCAGCAGCCCGACTAGCGGGAGTCAAAACACCGGGGAGCTGTTTTTT. It codes for CASSPTSGSQNTGELFF.

This clonotype was picked up many times. The V call is TRBV5-1, the J call TRBJ2-7, with a tentative D call TRBD1 (6 bases). CDR1 is SGHRS, CDR2 YFSETQ, per germline. The CDR3 spans 14 residues. The ends were cut back, 0 bases at V and 2 bases at J, with 9 bases in the middle. CDR3 in DNA: TGCGCCAGCAGCTTGGTGGGGGCGGCCTACGAGCAGTACTTC. Translation: CASSLVGAAYEQYF.